The 2 T cell receptor beta chains reported below all come from one sample, sequenced in a study of T-cell reconstitution after alpha-beta-depleted transplantation in children. A TCRbeta library incorporating unique molecular identifiers was prepared. TCRdb reprocessed the PCR reads with MiXCR, giving one entry per CDR3 protein. The sample carries about 350,000 distinct CDR3 sequences, roughly 17% recorded once. Sequencing used PBMCs, mostly from graft donor cells, obtained 360 days after TCRalphabeta/CD19-depleted stem cell transplant. Source of these receptors: a male patient aged 2 to 9 who had a stem cell transplant for acute lymphoblastic leukemia, so the T cells may come from the graft donor.

This sequence joins TRBV10-3 and TRBJ2-1; TRBD2 matches at 7 bases. Germline V gene lookup returns CDR1 ENHRY and CDR2 SYGVKD. This CDR3 is built from 13 residues. J was trimmed by 3 bases and V by 8 bases; bases with no gene match: 4. CDR3 sequence (DNA): TGTGCCATCCGGGCTAGCGGCTACAATGAGCAGTTCTTC. Amino acid sequence: CAIRASGYNEQFF.

This clonotype showed up just a few times. V is TRBV7-2 and J is TRBJ2-3; D perhaps matches TRBD2 (6 bases). Germline-derived CDR1 and CDR2 are SGHTA and FQGNSA. V gave up 5 bases and J gave up 5 bases, with 17 bases separating them. The CDR3 consists of 15 residues. Here the CDR3 reads CASSGPGLGGDTQYF. CDR3 bases: TGTGCCAGCAGCGGTCCGGGACTTGGGGGAGATACGCAGTATTTT.